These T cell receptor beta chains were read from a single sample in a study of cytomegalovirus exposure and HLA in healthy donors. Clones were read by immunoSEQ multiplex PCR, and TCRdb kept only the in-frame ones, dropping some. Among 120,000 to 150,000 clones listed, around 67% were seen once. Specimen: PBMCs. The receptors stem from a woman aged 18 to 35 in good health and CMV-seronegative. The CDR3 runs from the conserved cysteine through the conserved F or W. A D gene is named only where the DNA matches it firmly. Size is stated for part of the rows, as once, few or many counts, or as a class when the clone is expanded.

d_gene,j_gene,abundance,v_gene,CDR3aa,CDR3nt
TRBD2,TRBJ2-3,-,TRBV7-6,CASSLGLAGRTDTQYF,TGTGCCAGCAGCCTTGGGTTAGCGGGACGCACAGATACGCAGTATTTT
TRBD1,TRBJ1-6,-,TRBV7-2,CASSLGGQANSPLHF,TGTGCCAGCAGCTTAGGGGGACAGGCCAATTCACCCCTCCACTTT
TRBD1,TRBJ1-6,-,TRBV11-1,CASSLGQGLRGPLHF,TGTGCCAGCAGCCTTGGACAGGGGCTGAGGGGACCCCTCCACTTT
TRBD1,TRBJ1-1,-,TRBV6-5,CASSYGQDTEAFF,TGTGCCAGCAGTTATGGACAGGACACTGAAGCTTTCTTT
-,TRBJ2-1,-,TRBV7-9,CASSPSRTINEQFF,TGTGCCAGCAGCCCTAGCCGGACTATCAATGAGCAGTTCTTC
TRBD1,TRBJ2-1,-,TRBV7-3,CASSLGQVGEQFF,TGTGCCAGCAGCTTGGGACAGGTCGGTGAGCAGTTCTTC
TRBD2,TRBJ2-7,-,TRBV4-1,CASSQRTSGAPSSYEQYF,TGCGCCAGCAGCCAACGGACTAGCGGGGCCCCGAGCTCCTACGAGCAGTACTTC
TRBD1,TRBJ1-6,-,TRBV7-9,CASSLLRDRANSPLHF,TGTGCCAGCAGCTTACTCCGGGACAGGGCAAATTCACCCCTCCACTTT
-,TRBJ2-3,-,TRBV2,CASTRLVKTDTQYF,TGTGCCAGCACCAGACTAGTGAAAACAGATACGCAGTATTTT
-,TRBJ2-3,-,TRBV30,CAWNSMLGTQYF,TGTGCCTGGAATAGTATGCTCGGGACGCAGTATTTT
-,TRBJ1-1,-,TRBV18,CASSPQGMNTEAFF,TGTGCCAGCTCACCACAGGGGATGAACACTGAAGCTTTCTTT
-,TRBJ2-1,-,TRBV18,CASSPERYNEQFF,TGTGCCAGCTCACCGGAGCGTTACAATGAGCAGTTCTTC
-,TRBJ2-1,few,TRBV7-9,CASSLRPVSTGTYNEQFF,TGTGCCAGCAGCTTAAGGCCCGTTTCAACAGGCACCTACAATGAGCAGTTCTTC
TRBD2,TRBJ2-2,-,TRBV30,CAWRGTSGRTNTGELFF,TGTGCCTGGAGGGGGACTAGCGGGAGGACGAACACCGGGGAGCTGTTTTTT
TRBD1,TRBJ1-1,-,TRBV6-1,CASSVGTVNTEAFF,TGTGCCAGCAGCGTAGGGACAGTGAACACTGAAGCTTTCTTT
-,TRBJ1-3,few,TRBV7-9,CASSFSGNTIYF,TGTGCCAGCAGCTTTAGCGGAAACACCATATATTTT
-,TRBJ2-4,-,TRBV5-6,CASSSKKGGVKNIQYF,TGTGCCAGCAGCTCGAAAAAGGGGGGGGTCAAAAACATTCAGTACTTC
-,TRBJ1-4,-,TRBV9,CASSVGRASNEKLFF,TGTGCCAGCAGCGTAGGGAGGGCCTCTAATGAAAAACTGTTTTTT
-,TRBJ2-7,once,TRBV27,CASSFSGGRTYEQYF,TGTGCCAGCAGTTTTTCAGGGGGGAGGACCTACGAGCAGTACTTC
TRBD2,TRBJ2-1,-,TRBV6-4,CASSDLAGDRNEQFF,TGTGCCAGCAGTGACTTAGCGGGGGATCGCAATGAGCAGTTCTTC
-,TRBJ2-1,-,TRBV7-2,CASSLAGRESLVRNEQFF,TGTGCCAGCAGCTTAGCCGGCCGGGAGTCATTAGTACGCAATGAGCAGTTCTTC
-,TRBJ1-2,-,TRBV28,CATLRDSNYGYTF,TGTGCCACCCTCAGGGATTCTAACTATGGCTACACCTTC
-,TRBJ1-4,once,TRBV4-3,CASSRLGAPTNEKLFF,TGCGCCAGCAGCCGACTGGGGGCCCCAACTAATGAAAAACTGTTTTTT
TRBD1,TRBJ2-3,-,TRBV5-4,CASSPGQGRDTQYF,TGTGCCAGCAGCCCGGGACAGGGGAGAGATACGCAGTATTTT
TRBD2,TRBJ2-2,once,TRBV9,CASSVISGGAGELFF,TGTGCCAGCAGCGTAATTAGCGGGGGGGCCGGGGAGCTGTTTTTT
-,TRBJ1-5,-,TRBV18,CASSPQANQPQHF,TGTGCCAGCTCACCTCAGGCCAATCAGCCCCAGCATTTT
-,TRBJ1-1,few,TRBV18,CASSPQGDTEAFF,TGTGCCAGCTCACCACAGGGGGACACTGAAGCTTTCTTT
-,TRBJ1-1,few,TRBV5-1,CASRKSPRLEPEAFF,TGCGCCAGCAGGAAGTCCCCACGTTTAGAACCTGAAGCTTTCTTT
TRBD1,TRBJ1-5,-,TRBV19,CASSILDRGGQPQHF,TGTGCCAGTAGTATATTGGACAGGGGGGGTCAGCCCCAGCATTTT
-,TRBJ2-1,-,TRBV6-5,CASSYSARQSEQFF,TGTGCCAGCAGTTACTCTGCCAGACAAAGTGAGCAGTTCTTC
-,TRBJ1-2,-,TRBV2,CASSADLYGYTF,TGTGCCAGCAGTGCTGATCTATATGGCTACACCTTC
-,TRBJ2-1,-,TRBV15,CATSRVAGEQFF,TGTGCCACCAGCAGAGTTGCGGGGGAGCAGTTCTTC
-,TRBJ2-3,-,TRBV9,CASSVGLSAQDTQYF,TGTGCCAGCAGCGTAGGACTATCCGCACAAGATACGCAGTATTTT
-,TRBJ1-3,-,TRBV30,CAWSQRGQGNTIYF,TGTGCCTGGAGTCAACGAGGGCAGGGAAACACCATATATTTT
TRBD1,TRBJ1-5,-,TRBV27,CASSPDRGYQPQHF,TGTGCCAGCAGTCCCGACAGGGGTTATCAGCCCCAGCATTTT
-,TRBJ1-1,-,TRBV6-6,CASSPGGEAFF,TGTGCCAGCAGCCCCGGGGGGGAAGCTTTCTTT
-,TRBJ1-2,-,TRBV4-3,CASSQDYGSPGYTF,TGCGCCAGCAGCCAAGACTATGGGAGCCCTGGCTACACCTTC
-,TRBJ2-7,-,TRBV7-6,CASSPRDNSYEQYF,TGTGCCAGCAGCCCAAGGGACAACTCCTACGAGCAGTACTTC
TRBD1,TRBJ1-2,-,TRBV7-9,CASSFGTGNYGYTF,TGTGCCAGCAGCTTCGGGACAGGGAACTATGGCTACACCTTC
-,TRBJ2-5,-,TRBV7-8,CASSSRPGTPGETQYF,TGTGCCAGCAGCTCAAGGCCCGGAACCCCGGGGGAGACCCAGTACTTC
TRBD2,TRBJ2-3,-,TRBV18,CASSPRSTSGTSTDTQYF,TGTGCCAGCTCTCCAAGGTCTACTAGCGGAACTAGCACAGATACGCAGTATTTT
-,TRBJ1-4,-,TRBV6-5,CASSPTASNEKLFF,TGTGCCAGCAGTCCGACAGCATCTAATGAAAAACTGTTTTTT
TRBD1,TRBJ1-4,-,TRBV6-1,CASSFRQGANEKLFF,TGTGCCAGCAGCTTCCGACAGGGCGCTAATGAAAAACTGTTTTTT
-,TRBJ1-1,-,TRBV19,CASSKQRDTEAFF,TGTGCCAGTAGTAAGCAGAGGGACACTGAAGCTTTCTTT
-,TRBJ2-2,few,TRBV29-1,CSVSQGSSTGELFF,TGCAGCGTTTCCCAGGGGAGCTCTACCGGGGAGCTGTTTTTT
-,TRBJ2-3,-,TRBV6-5,CASRKGPGPYTQYF,TGTGCCAGCCGAAAGGGGCCGGGCCCCTATACGCAGTATTTT
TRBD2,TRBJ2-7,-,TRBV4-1,CASSQVGGGGLPSF,TGCGCCAGCAGCCAAGTTGGTGGCGGGGGGCTCCCGTCCTTC
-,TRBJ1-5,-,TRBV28,CASSLERGSNQPQHF,TGTGCCAGCAGTTTAGAAAGGGGGAGCAATCAGCCCCAGCATTTT
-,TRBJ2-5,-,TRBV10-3,CAISESRRGETQYF,TGTGCCATCAGTGAGTCGAGGAGGGGTGAGACCCAGTACTTC
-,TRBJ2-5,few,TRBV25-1,CASSVGEQTQYF,TGTGCCAGCAGTGTGGGAGAACAGACCCAGTACTTC
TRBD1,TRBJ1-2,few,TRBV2,CASSDQGAVYGYTF,TGTGCCAGCAGCGATCAGGGGGCGGTCTATGGCTACACCTTC
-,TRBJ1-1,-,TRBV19,CASTRNTEAFF,TGTGCCAGTACGAGGAACACTGAAGCTTTCTTT
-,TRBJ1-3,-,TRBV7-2,CASSQGVRNTIYF,TGTGCCAGCAGCCAAGGGGTCCGGAACACCATATATTTT
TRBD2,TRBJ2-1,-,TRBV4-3,CASSRASGRAPYNEQFF,TGCGCCAGCAGCCGGGCTAGCGGGAGGGCCCCCTACAATGAGCAGTTCTTC
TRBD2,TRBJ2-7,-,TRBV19,CASRTSSGGPYEQYF,TGTGCCAGTAGGACGTCTAGCGGGGGGCCGTACGAGCAGTACTTC
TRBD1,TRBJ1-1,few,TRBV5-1,CASSFQISSTGENTEAFF,TGCGCCAGCAGCTTCCAGATATCATCGACAGGGGAGAACACTGAAGCTTTCTTT
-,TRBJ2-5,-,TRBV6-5,CASSRPGQIQETQYF,TGTGCCAGCAGTCGTCCGGGACAAATACAAGAGACCCAGTACTTC